A single sample gave rise to the 16 T cell receptor beta chains below, sequenced in a study of cytomegalovirus exposure and HLA in healthy donors. The data were produced by immunoSEQ multiplex PCR, yet TCRdb's version contains in-frame clones alone and is incomplete. The data show 150,000 to 200,000 clones, 85% seen once. The sample taken for sequencing was PBMCs. The receptor source for this set is a man between 18 and 35 years old in good health and CMV-seropositive.

The CDR3 spells CASSFPGSNDEQYF. The CDR3 DNA follows: TGTGCCAGCAGCTTTCCCGGGAGTAACGACGAGCAGTACTTC. The chain carries TRBV7-2 and TRBJ2-7, with D perhaps TRBD2 (6 bases). The germline CDR1 and CDR2 sequences are SGHTA and FQGNSA. This CDR3 is built from 14 residues. V gave up 3 bases and J gave up 5 bases, with 14 bases separating them.

V and J are TRBV5-1 and TRBJ2-6; TRBD2 is a possible D gene (6 bases). The ends were cut back, 0 bases at V and 1 base at J, with 8 bases in the middle. The CDR3 is made up of 16 amino acids. CDR1 SGHRS and CDR2 YFSETQ come from the germline V gene. The CDR3 loop reads CASSLAGGSGANVLTF. DNA for the CDR3: TGCGCCAGCAGCTTGGCCGGGGGTTCTGGGGCCAACGTCCTGACTTTC.

The V gene is TRBV10-1, the J gene TRBJ2-7; TRBD1 matches 9 bases. The CDR3 is 16 residues long. In germline, CDR1 is WNHNN, CDR2 SYGVQD (reference sequence). Unmatched junction bases numbered 6, after V lost 1 base and J lost 2 bases. In nucleotides, the CDR3 is TGCGCCAGCAGTGAGTTACCGGGACAGGGCCCCTACGAGCAGTACTTC. Residues: CASSELPGQGPYEQYF.

This chain connects TRBV11-2 to TRBJ1-2; TRBD1 is a possible D gene (5 bases). V gave up 0 bases and J gave up 8 bases, with 10 bases separating them. CDR1 is SGHAT, CDR2 FQNNGV, per germline. CDR3 length: 13 amino acids. CDR3 amino acids: CASSLDRVGGYTF. CDR3 DNA sequence: TGTGCCAGCAGCTTAGACAGGGTGGGCGGCTACACCTTC.

V gene TRBV5-1 combines with J gene TRBJ1-1; D unresolved. The V gene lost 5 bases and the J gene lost 2 bases, with 10 bases spanning the gap. The CDR3 is made up of 13 amino acids. Germline V gives CDR1 SGHRS, CDR2 YFSETQ. The CDR3 protein is CASSVELNTEAFF. The CDR3 DNA follows: TGCGCCAGCAGTGTCGAGTTAAACACTGAAGCTTTCTTT.

The sample holds a few counts of this clone. The chain links TRBV6-5 to TRBJ1-1; no clear D. The germline V gene has CDR1 MNHEY and CDR2 SVGAGI. Trimming shortened V by 0 bases and J by 3 bases, and 11 bases separated the two germline ends. The CDR3 contains 15 residues. CDR3: CASSYSIGGDTEAFF. The CDR3 DNA reads TGTGCCAGCAGTTACTCCATTGGCGGAGACACTGAAGCTTTCTTT.

This CDR3 reads CASSLGDRGRYSNQPQHF. In DNA, the CDR3 is TGTGCCAGCAGCTTAGGGGACAGGGGAAGGTATAGCAATCAGCCCCAGCATTTT. The V call is TRBV7-3, the J call TRBJ1-5; 10 bases line up with TRBD1. The trim removed 2 bases at V and 0 bases at J, leaving 7 bases unmatched. This CDR3 is 18 amino acids long. Germline CDR1 and CDR2: SGHTA and FQGTGA.

CDR3 nucleotide sequence: TGTGCCAGCAGCTCCCCGGGACAGGGAGGTACGCAGTATTTT. As protein: CASSSPGQGGTQYF. J is TRBJ2-3 and V is TRBV7-2; TRBD1 aligns across 9 bases. V dropped 4 bases and J dropped 8; count of bases not matched to a gene: 7. The CDR3 is 14 residues long. Germline V gives CDR1 SGHTA, CDR2 FQGNSA.

The genes are TRBV6-5 and TRBJ2-7; D is possibly TRBD1 (6 bases). Per the germline V gene, CDR1 is MNHEY and CDR2 is SVGAGI. The CDR3 extends over 13 amino acids. The ends were cut back, 2 bases at V and 7 bases at J, with 12 bases in the middle. Here the CDR3 reads CASSYQGTGEQYF. For the CDR3, the DNA is TGTGCCAGCAGTTACCAGGGGACGGGAGAGCAGTACTTC.

The chain combines TRBV28 with TRBJ1-2, with 8 bases aligning to TRBD1. The CDR3 is made up of 14 amino acids. Germline CDR1 reads MDHEN; CDR2 reads SYDVKM. V dropped 5 bases and J dropped 0; count of bases not matched to a gene: 2. The CDR3 sequence: CASSPDRANYGYTF. CDR3 nucleotides: TGTGCCAGCAGTCCGGACAGGGCTAACTATGGCTACACCTTC.

The chain carries TRBV5-4 and TRBJ2-7; 7 bases fit TRBD2. The germline V gene encodes CDR1 SGHNT and CDR2 YYREEE (reference sequence). CDR3 length: 12 residues. The ends lost 0 bases at V and 6 bases at J; junction bases unmatched: 0. The CDR3: CASSLGGGEQYF. The CDR3 DNA sequence: TGTGCCAGCAGCTTGGGGGGGGGCGAGCAGTACTTC.

This chain links TRBV27 with TRBJ2-3; 7 positions match TRBD1. J was trimmed by 3 bases and V by 4 bases; bases with no gene match: 16. The CDR3 is 18 residues long. Germline V gene lookup returns CDR1 MNHEY and CDR2 SMNVEV (reference sequence). The CDR3 region has the DNA TGTGCCAGCAGTTCCGCCCGGACAGGCCGATTGGGGACAGATACGCAGTATTTT. Protein sequence: CASSSARTGRLGTDTQYF.

This chain uses TRBV13 with TRBJ2-3, with D unresolved. CDR1 and CDR2 (germline): PRHDT, FYEKMQ (reference sequence). Trimming removed 3 bases from V and 5 bases from J, with 3 bases in between. The CDR3 consists of 11 residues. The CDR3 DNA follows: TGTGCCAGCAGCTTCGGAGATACGCAGTATTTT. Protein: CASSFGDTQYF.

The chain carries TRBV4-1 and TRBJ2-1, with 9 bases lining up with TRBD2. Germline V CDR1 and CDR2: MGHRA, YSYEKL. The CDR3 extends over 17 amino acids. V was clipped by 3 bases and J by 2 bases; unmatched bases: 8. CDR3 region: CASSQVVAGDPYNEQFF. CDR3 in DNA: TGCGCCAGCAGCCAGGTAGTAGCGGGGGACCCCTACAATGAGCAGTTCTTC.

The CDR3 spells CSVGVSGRAMDGELFF. The CDR3 DNA sequence: TGCAGCGTTGGAGTTAGCGGGAGGGCCATGGACGGGGAGCTGTTTTTT. This chain joins TRBV29-1 and TRBJ2-2, with 11 bases fitting TRBD2. V lost 4 bases, J lost 7 bases, and 11 bases stayed unmatched. The CDR3 totals 16 residues. Germline values: CDR1 SQVTM, CDR2 ANQGSEA.

The chain joins TRBV10-3 to TRBJ2-1; D is possibly TRBD2 (6 bases). Trimming cost V 5 bases and J 10 bases, with 24 bases left between them. From germline, CDR1 is ENHRY and CDR2 SYGVKD. The CDR3 covers 16 residues. The CDR3: CAISQSLGGPQGEQFF. As DNA, the CDR3 is TGTGCCATCAGTCAAAGCTTGGGAGGCCCTCAAGGAGAGCAGTTCTTC.